The subject of this entry is one TCR beta chain. Sequencing ends 3 residues short of the CDR3 end; the germline J gene provides the rest. These data originate in a study of T cells in women clearing cervical HPV infection. Across the study: Control women cleared a single incident HPV16 infection within 12 months.

Libraries were prepared by immunoSEQ multiplex PCR; TCRdb keeps only in-frame clonotypes and omits some of them. The sample is made up of fewer than 50,000 clones, and the top ten hold 0.95% to 1.5% of it. CDR3 length: 16 amino acids. V lost 4 bases, J lost 0 bases, and 6 bases stayed unmatched. Germline values: CDR1 SGHRS, CDR2 YFSETQ. All donors had a single incident cervical HPV16 infection, not prevalent. The chain uses TRBV5-1 and TRBJ1-4; TRBD1 matches 7 bases. Input material: blood buffy coat. This clonotype was obtained from a woman aged 18-69 years with a cervical HPV16 infection that either progressed to CIN3+ or cleared (not recorded which). The DNA read from the CDR3 is TGCGCCAGCAGCAGACAGGGTGTTGCAACTAATGAAAAA. This encodes CASSRQGVATNEK. The CDR3, in full, reads CASSRQGVATNEKLFF.